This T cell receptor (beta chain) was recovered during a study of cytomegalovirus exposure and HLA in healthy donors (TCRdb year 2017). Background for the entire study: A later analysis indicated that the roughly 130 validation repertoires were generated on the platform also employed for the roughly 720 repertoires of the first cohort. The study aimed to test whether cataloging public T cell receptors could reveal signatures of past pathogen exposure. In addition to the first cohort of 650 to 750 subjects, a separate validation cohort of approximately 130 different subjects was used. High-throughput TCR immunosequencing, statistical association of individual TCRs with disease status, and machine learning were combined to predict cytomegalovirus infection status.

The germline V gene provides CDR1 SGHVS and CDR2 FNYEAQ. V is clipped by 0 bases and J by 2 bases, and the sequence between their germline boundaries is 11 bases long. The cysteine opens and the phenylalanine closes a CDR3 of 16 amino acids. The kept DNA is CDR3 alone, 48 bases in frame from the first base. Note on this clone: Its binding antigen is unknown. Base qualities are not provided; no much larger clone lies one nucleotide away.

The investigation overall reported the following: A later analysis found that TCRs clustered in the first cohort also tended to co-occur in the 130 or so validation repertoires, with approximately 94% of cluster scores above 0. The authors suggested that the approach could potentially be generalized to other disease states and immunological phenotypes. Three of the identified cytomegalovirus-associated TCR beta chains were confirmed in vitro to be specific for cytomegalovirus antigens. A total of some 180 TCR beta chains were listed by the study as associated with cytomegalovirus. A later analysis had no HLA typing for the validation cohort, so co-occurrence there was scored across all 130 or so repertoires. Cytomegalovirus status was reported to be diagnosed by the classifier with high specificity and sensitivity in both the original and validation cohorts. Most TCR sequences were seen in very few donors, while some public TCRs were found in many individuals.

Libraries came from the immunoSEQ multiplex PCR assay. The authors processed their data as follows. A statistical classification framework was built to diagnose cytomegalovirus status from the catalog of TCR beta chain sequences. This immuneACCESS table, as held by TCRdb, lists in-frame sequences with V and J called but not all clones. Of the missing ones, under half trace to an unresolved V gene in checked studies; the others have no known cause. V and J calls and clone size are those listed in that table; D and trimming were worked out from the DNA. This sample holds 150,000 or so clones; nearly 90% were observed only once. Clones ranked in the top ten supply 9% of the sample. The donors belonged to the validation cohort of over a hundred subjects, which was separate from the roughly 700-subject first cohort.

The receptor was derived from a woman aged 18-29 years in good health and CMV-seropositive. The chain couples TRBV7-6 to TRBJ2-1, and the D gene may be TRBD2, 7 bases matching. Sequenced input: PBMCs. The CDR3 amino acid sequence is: CASSLAGGGTYNEQFF. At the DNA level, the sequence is TGTGCCAGCAGCTTAGCTGGGGGGGGCACCTACAATGAGCAGTTCTTC.